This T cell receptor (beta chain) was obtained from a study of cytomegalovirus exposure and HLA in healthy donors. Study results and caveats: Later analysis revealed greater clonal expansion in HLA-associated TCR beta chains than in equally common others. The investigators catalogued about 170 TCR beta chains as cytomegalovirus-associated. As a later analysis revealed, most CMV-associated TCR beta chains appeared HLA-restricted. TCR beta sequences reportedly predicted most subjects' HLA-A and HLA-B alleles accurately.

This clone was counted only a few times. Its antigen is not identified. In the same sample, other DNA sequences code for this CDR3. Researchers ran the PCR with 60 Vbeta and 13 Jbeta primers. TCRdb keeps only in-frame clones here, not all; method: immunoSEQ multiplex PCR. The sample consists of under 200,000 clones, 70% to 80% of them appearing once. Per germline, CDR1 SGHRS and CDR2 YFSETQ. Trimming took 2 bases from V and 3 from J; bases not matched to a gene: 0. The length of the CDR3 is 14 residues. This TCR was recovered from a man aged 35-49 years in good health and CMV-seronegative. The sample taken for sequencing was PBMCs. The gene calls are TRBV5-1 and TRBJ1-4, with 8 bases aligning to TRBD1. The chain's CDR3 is CASSLQGANEKLFF. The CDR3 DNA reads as TGCGCCAGCAGCTTACAGGGGGCTAATGAAAAACTGTTTTTT.